These 27 T cell receptor beta chains were all obtained from the same sample, sequenced in a study of blood T cell repertoires in COVID-19. Here immunoSEQ multiplex PCR was the method, and the copy in TCRdb shows in-frame clones only, minus some. This repertoire shows over 150,000 clones, 70% to 85% found once; its top ten account for 5.5% to 8%. The sequencing sample was made of peripheral blood. The receptors were gathered from a man older than 75 with COVID-19, enrolled during active disease.

V gene TRBV2 combines with J gene TRBJ1-1; 8 nucleotides match TRBD1. Germline CDR1 is SNHLY and CDR2 is FYNNEI. The CDR3 is 14 residues long. V lost 4 bases, J lost 4 bases, and 5 bases stayed unmatched. CDR3 amino acids: CASSGSRGLTEAFF. The CDR3 region has the DNA TGTGCCAGCAGTGGAAGCAGGGGGCTCACTGAAGCTTTCTTT.

This CDR3 is CASSSYRGPNTGELFF. In DNA, the CDR3 is TGTGCCAGCAGCTCCTACAGGGGACCGAACACCGGGGAGCTGTTTTTT. The rearrangement uses TRBV7-3 and TRBJ2-2, with 7 bases identical to TRBD1. Germline loops: CDR1 SGHTA, CDR2 FQGTGA. This CDR3 is 16 amino acids long. The junction had 5 bases not matched to a gene; V was cut back by 4 bases and J by 0 bases.

This clone was seen only once. The rearrangement links TRBV19 to TRBJ1-5; D call uncertain. This CDR3 region has 15 residues. Germline CDR1 is LNHDA and CDR2 is SQIVND (reference sequence). V was shortened by 5 bases and J by 1 base, with 12 bases between the two germline ends. The CDR3 loop is CASSGRGASNQPQHF. The DNA for the CDR3 is TGTGCCAGTAGTGGGCGGGGTGCGAGCAATCAGCCCCAGCATTTT.

The rearrangement joins TRBV19 to TRBJ2-5; 9 nucleotides match TRBD1. Germline CDR1 LNHDA, CDR2 SQIVND (reference sequence). Unmatched junction bases numbered 4, after V lost 4 bases and J lost 1 base. CDR3 size: 15 residues. The CDR3 region has the DNA TGTGCCAGTAGTACCGACAGGGGGGGCCAAGAGACCCAGTACTTC. Encoded protein: CASSTDRGGQETQYF.

The chain employs TRBV15 and TRBJ1-4; D possibly corresponds to TRBD1 (6 bases). V lost 0 bases and J lost 11, with 19 bases in between. The germline V gene encodes CDR1 LNHNV and CDR2 YYDKDF (reference sequence). This CDR3 comprises 16 residues. In DNA, the CDR3 is TGTGCCACCAGCAGAGAGTTTGAACAGGCCGACAGGAAACTGTTTTTT. It encodes CATSREFEQADRKLFF.

The chain uses TRBV7-2 and TRBJ2-2; D is unclear. Germline CDR1 SGHTA, CDR2 FQGNSA. The CDR3 is made up of 12 amino acids. Trimming cost V 2 bases and J 6 bases, with 4 bases left between them. The CDR3 protein is CASSLLAGELFF. CDR3 nucleotides: TGTGCCAGCAGCTTATTAGCCGGGGAGCTGTTTTTT.

The chain has TRBV7-9 and TRBJ1-2; D perhaps matches TRBD1 (6 bases). Germline V gene lookup returns CDR1 SEHNR and CDR2 FQNEAQ (reference sequence). This CDR3 is 12 amino acids long. The germline V and J ends were trimmed by 7 bases and 2 bases, with 8 bases remaining between them. CDR3 DNA: TGTGCCAGCAACAGGGTGAACTATGGCTACACCTTC. Translation gives CASNRVNYGYTF.

V gene TRBV2 combines with J gene TRBJ2-5; possibly TRBD1 for D (5 bases). V lost 3 bases to trimming and J lost 1 base, with 9 bases between them. The CDR3 runs 14 residues. In germline, CDR1 is SNHLY, CDR2 FYNNEI. The CDR3 protein is CASSEGPLQETQYF. CDR3 DNA sequence: TGTGCCAGCAGTGAGGGGCCGCTCCAAGAGACCCAGTACTTC.

V is TRBV13 and J is TRBJ1-5; the D is unclear. Trimming left V 2 bases short and J 13 bases short, with 15 bases between. This CDR3 has 13 amino acids. The V gene's germline CDR1 is PRHDT and CDR2 FYEKMQ (reference sequence). The CDR3 region is CASSLTRGQQQHF. CDR3 nucleotides: TGTGCCAGCAGCTTAACGCGTGGGCAGCAGCAGCATTTT.

V and J are TRBV6-5 and TRBJ1-4; 7 bases line up with TRBD1. From germline, CDR1 is MNHEY and CDR2 SVGAGI. V lost 6 bases, J lost 3 bases, and 4 bases stayed unmatched. The CDR3 extends over 14 amino acids. DNA for the CDR3: TGTGCCAGCAGCCTTACAGGGGCTAATGAAAAACTGTTTTTT. Encoded protein: CASSLTGANEKLFF.

This chain links TRBV5-4 with TRBJ1-3; D unclear. Germline V gives CDR1 SGHNT, CDR2 YYREEE (reference sequence). The CDR3 is 16 amino acids. V lost 0 bases to trimming and J lost 0 bases, with 10 bases between them. The CDR3 bases are TGTGCCAGCAGCTTGGACCTTACTAGCTCTGGAAACACCATATATTTT. This translates into CASSLDLTSSGNTIYF.

DNA for the CDR3: TGTGCCAGCAGGGATACTGGGACAGGTCAAAACATTCAGTACTTC. This translates into CASRDTGTGQNIQYF. V usage is TRBV28 and J usage is TRBJ2-4, with 8 bases fitting TRBD1. After removal of 6 bases from V and 5 bases from J, the junction contained 9 bases not matched to a gene. CDR1 is MDHEN and CDR2 is SYDVKM in the germline V gene. The CDR3 loop spans 15 amino acids.

This sequence joins TRBV11-2 and TRBJ2-5; D is undetermined. Trimming stripped 1 base from V and 3 bases from J, with 12 bases between. In germline, CDR1 is SGHAT, CDR2 FQNNGV. The CDR3 has 15 residues. The CDR3 protein is CASSLGTNTKETQYF. The CDR3, as DNA: TGTGCCAGCAGCTTAGGTACTAACACAAAAGAGACCCAGTACTTC.

V gene TRBV18 combines with J gene TRBJ1-4, with TRBD1 matching over 8 bases. Germline V CDR1 and CDR2: KGHSH, LQKENI. V shed 4 bases and J 4 bases; nucleotides not matched to a gene: 8. CDR3 length: 16 amino acids. The CDR3 spells CASSLPGTGINEKLFF. In DNA form, the CDR3 reads TGTGCCAGCTCACTCCCAGGGACAGGAATTAATGAAAAACTGTTTTTT.

This chain uses TRBV19 with TRBJ2-3; 13 bases are a match to TRBD2. V was clipped by 3 bases and J by 3 bases; unmatched bases: 6. The CDR3 sequence is 17 residues long. Germline loops: CDR1 LNHDA, CDR2 SQIVND (reference sequence). The CDR3 DNA follows: TGTGCCAGTAGTATTTTCGGGACTAGCGGGGCGACAGATACGCAGTATTTT. Its translation: CASSIFGTSGATDTQYF. The full variable domain, completed using reference TRBV19 and TRBJ2-3, is DGGITQSPKYLFRKEGQNVTLSCEQNLNHDAMYWYRQDPGQGLRLIYYSQIVNDFQKGDIAEGYSVSREKKESFPLTVTSAQKNPTAFYLCASSIFGTSGATDTQYFGPGTRLTVL.

The chain joins TRBV6-5 to TRBJ2-5; D is possibly TRBD1 (5 bases). CDR3 length equals 13 residues. Trimming took 8 bases from V and 1 from J, leaving 11 bases between them. Germline CDR1 reads MNHEY; CDR2 reads SVGAGI. CDR3 region: CASGQQAQETQYF. The DNA for the CDR3 is TGTGCCAGCGGTCAACAGGCCCAAGAGACCCAGTACTTC.

The V and J genes are TRBV4-2 and TRBJ1-3; 11 bases are a match to TRBD1. V was pared by 2 bases and J by 2 bases, with 5 bases of the junction left unmatched. CDR3 length: 17 residues. Germline CDR1 LGHNA, CDR2 YNFKEQ. CDR3 loop: CASSQSGTGGAGNTIYF. For the CDR3, the DNA is TGTGCCAGCAGCCAATCTGGGACAGGGGGGGCTGGAAACACCATATATTTT.

The genes are TRBV6-5 and TRBJ1-1; TRBD1 is a possible D gene (5 bases). Germline-derived CDR1 and CDR2 are MNHEY and SVGAGI. V lost 5 bases and J 1 base, leaving 8 bases between the germline ends. This CDR3 region has 13 residues. As DNA, the CDR3 is TGTGCCAGCAGTCAGACAGCGAACACTGAAGCTTTCTTT. As protein: CASSQTANTEAFF.

The V gene is TRBV5-5, the J gene TRBJ1-5; D is ambiguous. Per the germline V gene, CDR1 is SGHKS and CDR2 is YYEKEE (reference sequence). The CDR3 totals 15 residues. V lost 4 bases, J lost 0 bases, and 11 bases lay in between. CDR3 DNA sequence: TGTGCCAGCAGCCAAGACACCCGTAGCAATCAGCCCCAGCATTTT. Protein sequence: CASSQDTRSNQPQHF.

The rearrangement links TRBV2 to TRBJ1-6, with 10 bases lining up with TRBD1. The germline gives CDR1 SNHLY, CDR2 FYNNEI. The CDR3 runs 15 residues. V trimming: 2 bases; J trimming: 10 bases; junction bases outside the gene matches: 5. The CDR3: CASSEPGQGNSPLHF. CDR3 nucleotides: TGTGCCAGCAGTGAACCGGGACAGGGGAACTCACCCCTCCACTTT.

The CDR3 nucleotides read TGTGCCAGTAGTATCTCCGGGACAGGAACAACTGGCCAATACGAGCAGTACTTC. This encodes CASSISGTGTTGQYEQYF. V gene TRBV19 combines with J gene TRBJ2-7; 8 bases map to TRBD1. The V gene's germline CDR1 is LNHDA and CDR2 SQIVND (reference sequence). This CDR3 region has 18 residues. V lost 3 bases to trimming and J lost 4 bases; unmatched junction nucleotides: 17.

This clone was detected once. V and J are TRBV18 and TRBJ2-5, with D possibly matching TRBD2 (5 bases). CDR3 size: 15 residues. The ends were cut back, 4 bases at V and 2 bases at J, with 14 bases in the middle. CDR1 KGHSH and CDR2 LQKENI come from the germline V gene. The CDR3 DNA follows: TGTGCCAGCTCACGGTCGGGCGGCGGGCAAGAGACCCAGTACTTC. Translated, it gives CASSRSGGGQETQYF.

About this clone itself: The junction does not match germline at one end; this may be a read error. The chain carries TRBV7-8 and TRBJ1-4; tentatively, D is TRBD1 (6 bases). The germline V gene has CDR1 SGHVS and CDR2 FQNEAQ. The CDR3 spans 16 residues. The CDR3 is CASSLARTVLNEKLFF. The CDR3, as DNA: TGTGCCAGCAGCCTAGCCAGGACAGTTTTAAATGAAAAACTGTTTTTT. The variable domain in full, with the rest retrieved from reference TRBV7-8 and TRBJ1-4, is GAGVSQSPRYKVAKRGQDVALRCDPISGHVSLFWYQQALGQGPEFLTYFQNEAQLDKSGLPSDRFFAERPEGSVSTLKIQRTQQEDSAVYLCASSLARTVLNEKLFFGSGTQLSVL.

V is TRBV11-1 and J is TRBJ2-2; 10 positions agree with TRBD1. The CDR3 extends over 16 amino acids. Germline assignment: CDR1 SGHAT and CDR2 FQDESV (reference sequence). V trimming: 4 bases; J trimming: 6 bases; junction bases outside the gene matches: 8. DNA of the CDR3: TGTGCCAGCAGCTCCTGGGGGACAGGGGAGGCCGGGGAGCTGTTTTTT. Translation: CASSSWGTGEAGELFF.

V gene TRBV7-2 combines with J gene TRBJ2-2, with D hard to call. Trimming left V 2 bases short and J 6 bases short, with 7 bases between. The CDR3 is 13 amino acids. Germline loops: CDR1 SGHTA, CDR2 FQGNSA. CDR3 sequence reads: CASSLNSAGELFF. CDR3 in DNA: TGTGCCAGCAGCTTAAACTCGGCCGGGGAGCTGTTTTTT.

Note on this clone: A read error may produce the germline difference seen at one junction end. This chain uses TRBV29-1 with TRBJ2-3; TRBD1 matches 7 bases. This CDR3 has 14 residues. Germline CDR1 SQVTM, CDR2 ANQGSEA. CDR3 protein: CSAEGGVQTNTQYF. The CDR3 nucleotides are TGCAGCGCTGAAGGGGGCGTCCAGACAAATACGCAGTATTTT.

The CDR3 DNA follows: TGTGCCAGCACGACAGAGTATAATTCACCCCTCCACTTT. It is translated as CASTTEYNSPLHF. V and J are TRBV2 and TRBJ1-6; tentative D call: TRBD1 (5 bases). Trimming took off 7 bases at V and 4 bases at J, with 8 bases between the two ends. Germline-derived CDR1 and CDR2 are SNHLY and FYNNEI. This CDR3 contains 13 residues. The full variable domain, its missing parts supplied by reference TRBV2 and TRBJ1-6, is EPEVTQTPSHQVTQMGQEVILRCVPISNHLYFYWYRQILGQKVEFLVSFYNNEISEKSEIFDDQFSVERPDGSNFTLKIRSTKLEDSAMYFCASTTEYNSPLHFGNGTRLTVT.